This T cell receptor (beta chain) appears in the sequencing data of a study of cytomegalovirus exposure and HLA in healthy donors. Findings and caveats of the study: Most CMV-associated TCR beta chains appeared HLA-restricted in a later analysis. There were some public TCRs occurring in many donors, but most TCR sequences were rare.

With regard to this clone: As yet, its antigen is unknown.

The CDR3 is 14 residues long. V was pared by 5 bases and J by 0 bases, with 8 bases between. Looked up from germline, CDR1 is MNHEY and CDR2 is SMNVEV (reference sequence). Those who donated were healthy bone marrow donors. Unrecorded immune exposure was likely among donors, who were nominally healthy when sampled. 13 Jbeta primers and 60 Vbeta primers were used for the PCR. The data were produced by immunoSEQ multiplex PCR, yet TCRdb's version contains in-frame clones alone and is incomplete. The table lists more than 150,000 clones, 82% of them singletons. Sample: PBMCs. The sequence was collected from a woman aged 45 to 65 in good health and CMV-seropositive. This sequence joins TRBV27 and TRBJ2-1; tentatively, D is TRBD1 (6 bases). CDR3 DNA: TGTGCCAGCAGTCGGGACACCTCCTACAATGAGCAGTTCTTC. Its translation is CASSRDTSYNEQFF.